These T cell receptor beta chains were read from a single sample in a study of radiotherapy plus CTLA-4 blockade in lung cancer. Sequencing was performed with immunoSEQ multiplex PCR; in TCRdb, only in-frame clones are kept and a portion is missing. Of about 87,000 clones in the sample, approximately 86% were seen once. Sample: peripheral blood, taken from a patient treated with radiotherapy plus ipilimumab. All receptors come from a human donor with non-small cell lung cancer that progressed on radiotherapy plus ipilimumab. Each CDR3 is given with its conserved first and last residue. Fields, in order: V gene, clone size, CDR3 length, J gene, D gene, CDR3 DNA, CDR3 protein. A D gene is named only where the DNA matches it firmly. The size of a clone is reported for some rows only, either as once, few or many, or as a class for expanded clones.

TRBV28	-	11	TRBJ2-5	-	TGTGCCAGCAGCTCCCAAGAGACCCAGTACTTC	CASSSQETQYF
TRBV5-1	-	15	TRBJ1-5	TRBD1	TGCGCCAGCAGCTTGGGTTTGGCAGGGGGTCAGCCCCAGCATTTT	CASSLGLAGGQPQHF
TRBV6-6	-	13	TRBJ2-6	-	TGTGCCAGCTCCCTGCCTGGGGCCAACGTCCTGACTTTC	CASSLPGANVLTF
TRBV27	-	13	TRBJ2-7	-	TGTGCCAGCAGTTTTAGGGGAGGTAACGAGCAGTACTTC	CASSFRGGNEQYF
TRBV15	few	15	TRBJ1-2	-	TGTGCCACCAGCAGTGATGGACAGCCCGTTAGTGGCTACACCTTC	CATSSDGQPVSGYTF
TRBV18	-	14	TRBJ2-7	TRBD1	TGTGCCAGCTCACTCTCCGGGACAGGGAGAGAGCAGTACTTC	CASSLSGTGREQYF
TRBV7-2	once	13	TRBJ2-7	TRBD1	TGTGCCAGCAGCTTACTAGGGGGCGACGAGCAGTACTTC	CASSLLGGDEQYF
TRBV27	-	14	TRBJ2-7	-	TGTGCCAGCCGCTTTCTGGGTCAGACCTACGAGCAGTACTTC	CASRFLGQTYEQYF
TRBV28	-	14	TRBJ1-2	-	TGTGCCAGCAGTTTCACAGGAGGTAAATGGGGCTACACCTTC	CASSFTGGKWGYTF
TRBV7-8	-	15	TRBJ1-1	-	TGTGCCAGCAGCTTAACGCGGGGGGGTGAAACTGAAGCTTTCTTT	CASSLTRGGETEAFF
TRBV21-1	-	18	TRBJ1-2	-	TGTGCCAGCAGCAACCCGCGAAATACGGTAGCTTCTAACTATGGCTACACCTTC	CASSNPRNTVASNYGYTF
TRBV9	-	20	TRBJ2-5	TRBD2	TGTGCCAGCAGCGTAGGACTGAGGAGCGGGGGGCCCCTGTACCAAGAGACCCAGTACTTC	CASSVGLRSGGPLYQETQYF
TRBV6-5	-	14	TRBJ1-3	-	TGTGCCAGCAGACCTGACAGCTCTGGAAACACCATATATTTT	CASRPDSSGNTIYF
TRBV9	-	15	TRBJ2-2	-	TGTGCCAGCAGCGCAAAAGGACTGCCCACCGGGGAGCTGTTTTTT	CASSAKGLPTGELFF
TRBV5-1	once	16	TRBJ1-1	TRBD1	TGCGCCAGCAGCCACGAATCAGGGGGCCTGAACACTGAAGCTTTCTTT	CASSHESGGLNTEAFF
TRBV6-4	-	15	TRBJ2-1	-	TGTGCCAGCAGTGCGCCAGGGGCTGCCTACAATGAGCAGTTCTTC	CASSAPGAAYNEQFF
TRBV14	-	15	TRBJ2-3	-	TGTGCCAGCAGCCAAGAGTACAGTTTCACAGATACGCAGTATTTT	CASSQEYSFTDTQYF
TRBV28	-	14	TRBJ1-3	-	TGTGCCAGCAGTTTATCCAGCTCTGGAAACACCATATATTTT	CASSLSSSGNTIYF
TRBV5-1	-	14	TRBJ2-7	TRBD1	TGCGCCAGCAGCGGCCGGACAGGGGGGTACGAGCAGTACTTC	CASSGRTGGYEQYF
TRBV15	few	15	TRBJ1-2	-	TGTGCCACCAGCAGAGGGGACCGGGGGGCTTATGGCTACACCTTC	CATSRGDRGAYGYTF
TRBV28	few	16	TRBJ2-1	-	TGTGCCAGCAGTTTATTGTTAGGAATCCTATACAATGAGCAGTTCTTC	CASSLLLGILYNEQFF
TRBV7-2	-	14	TRBJ2-2	-	TGTGCCAGCAGCCGATTTATCAGCACCGGGGAGCTGTTTTTT	CASSRFISTGELFF
TRBV21-1	-	15	TRBJ2-3	-	TGTGCCAGCAGCAAAGGGAACAGGCGCACAGATACGCAGTATTTT	CASSKGNRRTDTQYF
TRBV19	-	13	TRBJ1-1	-	TGTGCCAGTAGTTTGACAGGGAACACTGAAGCTTTCTTT	CASSLTGNTEAFF
TRBV18	few	12	TRBJ1-2	-	TGTGCCAGTGGACGAGGGGGGTATGGCTACACCTTC	CASGRGGYGYTF
TRBV19	-	13	TRBJ1-3	-	TGTGCCAGTAGTCCTCCACCCGGAAACACCATATATTTT	CASSPPPGNTIYF
TRBV5-4	once	16	TRBJ2-2	-	TGTGCCAGCAGCTTGCAACCGCTCACGTACACCGGGGAGCTGTTTTTT	CASSLQPLTYTGELFF
TRBV27	-	14	TRBJ2-1	-	TGTGCCAGCACACCGGGTTTAGGGGATCGCGAGCAGTTCTTC	CASTPGLGDREQFF
TRBV10-3	-	16	TRBJ2-5	TRBD2	TGTGCCATCAGAGGGACTAGCGGAGCCGAAACGGAGACCCAGTACTTC	CAIRGTSGAETETQYF
TRBV4-1	once	17	TRBJ2-2	TRBD2	TGCGCCAGCAGCCAAGCCCCCGGGGCGGGGGGCACCGGGGAGCTGTTTTTT	CASSQAPGAGGTGELFF
TRBV2	-	13	TRBJ2-5	-	TGTGCCAGCAGTGAAAGACAGAAAGAGACCCAGTACTTC	CASSERQKETQYF
TRBV7-2	-	12	TRBJ2-7	-	TGTGCCAGCAGCTTAACCGCCTACGAGCAGTACTTC	CASSLTAYEQYF
TRBV2	-	17	TRBJ1-5	-	TGTGCCAGCAGTGAAGAGGAATGGGGTTTGTGGAATCAGCCCCAGCATTTT	CASSEEEWGLWNQPQHF
TRBV2	-	11	TRBJ2-7	-	TGTGCCAGCAGTGACGTGACAGAGCAGTACTTC	CASSDVTEQYF
TRBV5-6	-	13	TRBJ2-7	TRBD1	TGTGCCAGCAGCCTGGACAGGCAGAGGAAGCAGTACTTC	CASSLDRQRKQYF
TRBV27	-	15	TRBJ2-4	-	TGTGCCAGCAGTTTAGGGGCAGGGTATGCAAACATTCAGTACTTC	CASSLGAGYANIQYF
TRBV7-8	once	15	TRBJ2-7	TRBD1	TGTGCCAGCAGCGCGCCACAGGGGGCGTCTGGGGAGCAGTACTTC	CASSAPQGASGEQYF
TRBV27	-	19	TRBJ1-4	TRBD1	TGTGCCAGCAGTTTAAGGCCAGGAACAGGGGGTGCAACTAATGAAAAACTGTTTTTT	CASSLRPGTGGATNEKLFF
TRBV9	-	17	TRBJ2-7	-	TGTGCCAGCAGCGTAGGAGGAGGTATCGGATCAACCTACGAGCAGTACTTC	CASSVGGGIGSTYEQYF
TRBV5-6	-	14	TRBJ1-5	-	TGTGCCAGCAGCTTGTGGGGGGCGGGTCAGCCCCAGCATTTT	CASSLWGAGQPQHF
TRBV7-9	-	16	TRBJ2-1	TRBD2	TGTGCCAGCAGCCGAGATAGCGGGAGGGTATACAATGAGCAGTTCTTC	CASSRDSGRVYNEQFF
TRBV6-1	once	14	TRBJ1-1	-	TGTGCCAGCAGTGAAAGGGTGACTCCTTCGGGAGCTTTCTTT	CASSERVTPSGAFF
TRBV6-1	-	15	TRBJ2-5	TRBD2	TGTGCCAGCAGTGAAGGGTGGGCGGGAGGAGAGACCCAGTACTTC	CASSEGWAGGETQYF
TRBV6-5	-	14	TRBJ1-1	-	TGTGCCAGCAGTTCTCTCCCGGGGAACACTGAAGCTTTCTTT	CASSSLPGNTEAFF
TRBV28	-	13	TRBJ1-5	TRBD1	TGTGCCAGCAGAGGACAGGGGGATCAGCCCCAGCATTTT	CASRGQGDQPQHF
TRBV11-2	few	15	TRBJ2-1	-	TGTGCCAGCAGCCGACCGGGACGGTCCTACAATGAGCAGTTCTTC	CASSRPGRSYNEQFF
TRBV6-1	-	13	TRBJ1-4	-	TGTGCCAGCACGGGCATAGCTAATGAAAAACTGTTTTTT	CASTGIANEKLFF
TRBV29-1	-	12	TRBJ2-7	-	TGCAGCGTTGGGCGGACAGCCTACGAGCAGTACTTC	CSVGRTAYEQYF
TRBV6-1	-	12	TRBJ1-2	-	TGTGCCAGCAGTGAAACCTCATATGGCTACACCTTC	CASSETSYGYTF
TRBV30	-	14	TRBJ1-5	TRBD1	TGTGCCTGGAGTCCCCAGGGGGCGAAGCAGCCCCAGCATTTT	CAWSPQGAKQPQHF
TRBV14	-	16	TRBJ2-1	-	TGTGCCAGCAGCCAAGATTGGAGTGGGGTTTACAATGAGCAGTTCTTC	CASSQDWSGVYNEQFF
TRBV30	-	14	TRBJ1-5	-	TGTGCCTGGAGCGAAGGGACAAGCAATCAGCCCCAGCATTTT	CAWSEGTSNQPQHF
TRBV5-5	-	15	TRBJ1-1	TRBD1	TGTGCCAGCAGCTTTCAGGGGGCAAGGACCACTGAAGCTTTCTTT	CASSFQGARTTEAFF
TRBV7-2	-	16	TRBJ1-1	-	TGTGCCAGCAGCTTAGAGGGCAGGCTGAGAGACACTGAAGCTTTCTTT	CASSLEGRLRDTEAFF